The next 6 T cell receptor beta chains were all read from a single sample in a study of cytomegalovirus exposure and HLA in healthy donors. PCR used 60 Vbeta primers and 13 Jbeta primers. The assay was immunoSEQ multiplex PCR, and TCRdb's table has in-frame clones only and misses some. The sample has about 130,000 clones; about three quarters are singletons. The material sequenced was PBMCs. The source of these receptors is a man aged 30-40 years in good health and CMV-seronegative.

This chain connects TRBV30 to TRBJ2-1, with TRBD2 identical over 13 bases. Germline values: CDR1 GTSNPN, CDR2 SVGIG (reference sequence). V was clipped by 2 bases and J by 15 bases; unmatched bases: 19. This CDR3 spans 17 amino acids. For the CDR3, the DNA is TGTGCCTGGAGTACCCAACACGAAAGCACTAGCGGGGGGGTGCCGTTCTTC. Encoded protein: CAWSTQHESTSGGVPFF.

This clone has a single count. This chain joins TRBV7-8 and TRBJ1-1, with D perhaps TRBD1 (6 bases). The CDR3 contains 17 residues. The V gene lost 0 bases and the J gene lost 5 bases, with 19 bases spanning the gap. CDR1 and CDR2 (germline): SGHVS, FQNEAQ. The CDR3 DNA reads TGTGCCAGCAGCTTAGCGCTCGGCAGGGGAAAAAAGACTGAAGCTTTCTTT. This sequence encodes CASSLALGRGKKTEAFF.

The rearrangement uses TRBV9 and TRBJ1-5; 9 nucleotides line up with TRBD1. The CDR3 runs to 14 residues. Germline CDR1 SGDLS, CDR2 YYNGEE. The junction had 4 bases not matched to a gene; V was cut back by 3 bases and J by 6 bases. The CDR3 sequence: CASSAQGAGQPQHF. DNA for the CDR3: TGTGCCAGCAGCGCACAGGGGGCAGGTCAGCCCCAGCATTTT.

The V and J genes are TRBV7-3 and TRBJ2-2; 10 bases fit TRBD2. The V segment lost 5 bases and the J segment 2 bases; nucleotides outside the gene matches: 8. CDR1 is SGHTA and CDR2 is FQGTGA in the germline V gene. This CDR3 is built from 17 residues. The CDR3 region has the DNA TGTGCCAGCAGCCAAAAGGCTAGCGGGGGCAACACCGGGGAGCTGTTTTTT. Protein: CASSQKASGGNTGELFF.

The chain uses TRBV7-9 and TRBJ1-6, with unresolved D. CDR3 length equals 18 residues. The V and J ends lost 6 bases and 6 bases respectively, with 24 bases between them. The germline V gene has CDR1 SEHNR and CDR2 FQNEAQ (reference sequence). The CDR3 DNA sequence: TGTGCCAGCAGTAAATTGTCCCGATCAATGTACGGTAATTCACCCCTCCACTTT. As protein: CASSKLSRSMYGNSPLHF.

This rearrangement joins TRBV30 to TRBJ2-5; TRBD2 agrees at 9 bases. V dropped 1 base and J dropped 4; count of bases not matched to a gene: 10. CDR1 GTSNPN and CDR2 SVGIG come from the germline V gene (reference sequence). The CDR3 is made up of 16 amino acids. The chain's CDR3 is CAWSATRRGGRETQYF. CDR3 DNA: TGTGCCTGGAGTGCCACTCGGCGGGGGGGCCGAGAGACCCAGTACTTC.